These T cell receptor beta chains were read from a single sample in a study of blood T cell repertoires in COVID-19. Data came from immunoSEQ multiplex PCR; TCRdb stores just in-frame clones and leaves some out. The sample lists 90,000 to 120,000 clones; around 86% were seen once. Source material: peripheral blood. These receptors were obtained from a man aged 45 to 65 with acute or convalescent COVID-19. The conserved cysteine and the conserved F or W are not part of the CDR3 here. Each record gives: V gene, CDR3 protein.

>TRBV2
ASRLEDRSYQPQH
>TRBV24-1
ATSGFGGWQF
>TRBV27
ASSPQTGFYGYT
>TRBV2
ASSLQGENQPQH
>TRBV2
ASSESPGGELF
>TRBV5-1
ASRPMGSGAETQY
>TRBV3-1/TRBV3-2
ASSRSGSNTGELF
>TRBV9
ASSVGQGSEKLF
>TRBV24-1
ATSVESYTGELF
>TRBV5-1
ASSLGQRVEETQY
>TRBV6-1
ASSDRFGGASSTDTQY
>TRBV5-4
ASSLAGVEEQY
>TRBV6-1
ASSEASGSTDTQY
>TRBV3-1/TRBV3-2
ASSQASGTQETQY
>TRBV6-1
ASSESIGGAGGIVYNEQF
>TRBV14
ASSQDSGTQY
>TRBV24-1
ATRGGGRPNLTDTQY
>TRBV19
ASTDAYRSSTDTQY
>TRBV4-1
ASSQPQRGGFNEQF
>TRBV10-1
ASSESGGRENEQF
>TRBV7-2
ASSLTPGHLAGSTDTQY
>TRBV2
ASSPGLAWGNEQF
>TRBV6-5
ASSSRAENTEAF
>TRBV11-2
ASSFGSLASYEQY
>TRBV28
ASRRVLSYEPQH
>TRBV5-1
ASSSSGGTGNTIY
>TRBV6-5
ASLDRGPDTQY
>TRBV24-1
ATSDPGSGANVLT
>TRBV19
ASSIGSTYEQY
>TRBV29-1
SVEGDRAYEQY
>TRBV10-3
ATGQGSYEQY
>TRBV7-9
ASSQGGLAGGPGNEQF
>TRBV3-1/TRBV3-2
ASSQGGREKLF
>TRBV7-9
ASSWRGPSTDTQY
>TRBV11-2
ASSLDSFRETQY
>TRBV27
ASSYSGSSVWSYEQY
>TRBV15
ATSRVGGGETQY
>TRBV18
ASSPGGRGQF
>TRBV5-4
ASSPGLPNTGELF
>TRBV5-1
ASSGGLYNEQF
>TRBV19
ASSIKGASSSYNEQF
>TRBV5-4
ASSSGGTLDKNIQY